The 11 T cell receptor beta chains in this list originate from one sample, sequenced in a study of regulatory T cells in long-lasting Graves disease. Investigators prepared the TCR beta libraries by applying iRepertoire HTBI primers and Arm-PCR of CDR3 regions. Each CDR3 protein gets one entry after TCRdb re-called the multiplex PCR reads with MiXCR. The sample has roughly 500,000 distinct CDR3 sequences, roughly 12% seen once. Stated time point: newly diagnosed GD, antithyroid drugs for less than 3 months. Preparation of the TCR library used RNA extracted from PBMCs. This sample was shared with a second study, whose subject was T cells in Graves' hyperthyroidism and ophthalmopathy.

Here the sequenced sample was peripheral blood mononuclear cells (PBMCs), taken at new diagnosis, from a patient treated with antithyroid drugs. The receptors come from a man aged 25 to 45 with Graves disease.

This chain links TRBV12-3 or TRBV12-4 with TRBJ2-2; D remains unclear. V was trimmed by 7 bases and J by 5 bases, leaving 11 bases between them. This CDR3 is built from 13 residues. This chain's CDR3 is CASIVEPTGELFF. The CDR3 DNA reads as TGTGCCAGCATCGTGGAACCTACCGGGGAGCTGTTTTTT.

The sample holds many counts of this clonotype. CDR3 loop: CATSDGQSRQYF. As DNA, the CDR3 is TGTGCCACCAGTGACGGACAGTCCCGGCAGTACTTC. The chain uses TRBV24-1 and TRBJ2-7, with D possibly matching TRBD1 (6 bases). Germline lookup yields CDR1 KGHDR and CDR2 SFDVKD. CDR3 length: 12 residues. V lost 4 bases to trimming and J lost 9 bases, with 12 bases between them.

The V and J genes are TRBV12-3 or TRBV12-4 and TRBJ2-5, with 10 bases aligning to TRBD2. This CDR3 is 17 amino acids long. With V trimmed by 2 bases and J by 1 base, 7 bases remained unmatched. In nucleotides, the CDR3 is TGTGCCAGCAGTTTAACCCCCCTAGCGGGAGTCCAAGAGACCCAGTACTTC. This gives the protein CASSLTPLAGVQETQYF.

The gene calls are TRBV20-1 and TRBJ1-2; possibly TRBD1 for D (6 bases). The V and J ends lost 0 bases and 2 bases respectively, with 22 bases between them. Looked up from germline, CDR1 is DFQATT and CDR2 is SNEGSKA (reference sequence). CDR3 length: 18 residues. The CDR3 sequence is CSAREGPRTGRVNYGYTF. The DNA of the CDR3 is TGCAGTGCTAGAGAGGGCCCCCGCACAGGGAGGGTCAACTATGGCTACACCTTC.

This clonotype was found many times. CDR3 bases: TGTGCCAGTATCTACCGAAGTGACAGGAGATACACCGGGGAGCTGTTTTTT. Translating it yields CASIYRSDRRYTGELFF. The chain recombines TRBV6-1 with TRBJ2-2, with a possible D match to TRBD1 (6 bases). CDR3 length: 17 residues. Germline V gene lookup returns CDR1 MNHNS and CDR2 SASEGT. Trimming cost V 9 bases and J 3 bases, with 23 bases left between them.

At least ten counts were recorded for this clonotype. The chain couples TRBV5-1 to TRBJ2-7; TRBD2 agrees at 8 bases. The CDR3 loop spans 16 amino acids. J lost 5 bases, V lost 0 bases, and 10 bases had no gene match. Germline loops: CDR1 SGHRS, CDR2 YFSETQ. CDR3 amino acids: CASSLAGGRSLNEQYF. In DNA form, the CDR3 reads TGCGCCAGCAGCTTGGCTGGCGGGAGGAGTTTGAACGAGCAGTACTTC.

This clonotype was seen ten or more times. The genes are TRBV27 and TRBJ1-3; D might be TRBD1 (5 bases). This CDR3 has 17 residues. CDR1 and CDR2 (germline): MNHEY, SMNVEV (reference sequence). V was shortened by 2 bases and J by 4 bases, with 18 bases between the two germline ends. The CDR3 DNA is TGTGCCAGCAGTTTAATCCCTGGACACTTTCCCGGAAACACCATATATTTT. Translation: CASSLIPGHFPGNTIYF.

Many counts were recorded for this clonotype. The chain uses TRBV3-1 and TRBJ2-1; 7 bases agree with TRBD2. CDR1 LGHDT and CDR2 YNNKEL come from the germline V gene (reference sequence). Trimming took 1 base from V and 13 from J; bases not matched to a gene: 4. The CDR3 loop spans 12 amino acids. The CDR3 DNA follows: TGTGCCAGCAGCCAAGTGGCGGGGGTACAGTTCTTC. Translation: CASSQVAGVQFF.

The gene calls are TRBV9 and TRBJ1-5; D ambiguous. Germline V gives CDR1 SGDLS, CDR2 YYNGEE. The CDR3 totals 14 residues. The V and J ends lost 4 bases and 5 bases respectively, with 13 bases between them. CDR3 DNA: TGTGCCAGCAGCCCGCTAGGGCGAGATCAGCCCCAGCATTTT. This encodes CASSPLGRDQPQHF.

This clonotype has ten or more counts. The chain carries TRBV27 and TRBJ2-5, with 11 bases fitting TRBD2. Germline values: CDR1 MNHEY, CDR2 SMNVEV (reference sequence). V lost 3 bases and J lost 4; bases outside the gene matches: 10. The CDR3 has 17 amino acids. DNA of the CDR3: TGTGCCAGCAGTTTTGGGACTAGCGGTCCCGGCCGAGAGACCCAGTACTTC. Translating gives CASSFGTSGPGRETQYF.

This clonotype was found a few times. This sequence joins TRBV2 and TRBJ2-3; 10 bases line up with TRBD2. V lost 6 bases to trimming and J lost 4 bases; unmatched junction nucleotides: 7. CDR3 length: 15 amino acids. Germline V CDR1 and CDR2: SNHLY, FYNNEI. Here the CDR3 DNA reads TGTGCCAGCAGCCTTAAAGGACTAGCGGCAGATACGCAGTATTTT. This sequence encodes CASSLKGLAADTQYF.